This is a list of T cell receptor beta chains from one sample in a study of T-cell memory formation after mild COVID-19. Each CDR3 protein gets one entry after TCRdb re-called the 5' RACE reads with MiXCR. The sample has about 540,000 distinct CDR3 sequences, about 20% seen once; the top ten hold approximately 12%. Sequenced: PBMCs or a T cell subset sorted from them (not recorded which). The receptors derive from an adult woman who had mild COVID-19 (a few samples of this study predate the infection). Cell type and time point are not known. Each CDR3 is given with its conserved first and last residue. D genes are given only for firm matches. Size is omitted from some rows. Given values are once, few, many or a class for expanded clones.

clone size | J gene | D gene | V gene | CDR3 protein | CDR3 DNA
NA | TRBJ1-2 | NA | TRBV2 | CASNSGLGGYTF | TGTGCCAGCAATTCAGGGTTAGGTGGCTACACCTTC
NA | TRBJ2-3 | NA | TRBV12-3/TRBV12-4 | CASSPPWDTQYF | TGTGCCAGCAGCCCTCCCTGGGATACGCAGTATTTT
many | TRBJ2-3 | NA | TRBV6-6 | CASTQRGTDTQYF | TGTGCCAGCACACAGCGGGGCACAGATACGCAGTATTTT
few | TRBJ2-5 | TRBD2 | TRBV7-9 | CASSHRTSGRGETQYF | TGTGCCAGCAGCCACAGGACTAGCGGGAGGGGAGAGACCCAGTACTTC
NA | TRBJ1-4 | TRBD1 | TRBV2 | CASSLGQTINEKLFF | TGTGCCAGCAGCCTGGGACAGACTATTAATGAAAAACTGTTTTTT
few | TRBJ2-3 | NA | TRBV4-1 | CASRGGGADTQYF | TGCGCCAGCAGAGGAGGGGGCGCAGATACGCAGTATTTT
few | TRBJ2-7 | NA | TRBV27 | CASSSVRFDEQYF | TGTGCCAGCTCCTCGGTCCGCTTTGACGAGCAGTACTTC
NA | TRBJ2-7 | TRBD1 | TRBV5-4 | CAVQDRGGYEQYF | TGTGCCGTACAGGACAGGGGGGGCTACGAGCAGTACTTC
few | TRBJ1-1 | NA | TRBV5-1 | CASSLAPSMNTEAFF | TGCGCCAGCAGCTTGGCCCCGTCTATGAACACTGAAGCTTTCTTT
NA | TRBJ1-2 | NA | TRBV3-1 | CASSPRTEPYGYTF | TGTGCCAGCAGCCCACGGACAGAGCCCTATGGCTACACCTTC
few | TRBJ1-6 | NA | TRBV27 | CASRLSAVPGHF | TGTGCCAGCCGACTCTCTGCCGTCCCCGGCCACTTT
NA | TRBJ2-6 | NA | TRBV12-3/TRBV12-4 | CASGFPAGSGANVLTF | TGTGCCAGCGGCTTTCCCGCCGGGTCAGGGGCCAACGTCCTGACTTTC
NA | TRBJ1-2 | NA | TRBV19 | CASSIRERGYGYTF | TGTGCCAGTAGTATCCGGGAACGTGGCTATGGCTACACCTTC
NA | TRBJ1-4 | NA | TRBV7-8 | CASSSFWPTDTTNEKLFF | TGTGCCAGCAGTTCGTTTTGGCCGACCGATACAACTAATGAAAAACTGTTTTTT
few | TRBJ2-7 | NA | TRBV5-1 | CASSLDPSGIEQYF | TGCGCCAGCAGCTTGGACCCCTCTGGGATCGAGCAGTACTTC
NA | TRBJ2-7 | TRBD1 | TRBV11-2 | CASSHNRGRGYEQYF | TGTGCCAGCAGCCACAACAGGGGCCGAGGCTACGAGCAGTACTTC
few | TRBJ2-2 | NA | TRBV12-3/TRBV12-4 | CASSSQTNPNTGELFF | TGTGCCAGCAGTTCGCAGACTAATCCGAACACCGGGGAGCTGTTTTTT
NA | TRBJ2-7 | NA | TRBV6-2/TRBV6-3 | CASSLVPTYEQYF | TGTGCCAGCAGTTTGGTTCCCACCTACGAGCAGTACTTC
NA | TRBJ2-7 | TRBD1 | TRBV25-1 | CASSEFGTGGYEQYF | TGTGCCAGCAGTGAATTCGGGACAGGGGGCTACGAGCAGTACTTC
few | TRBJ1-2 | NA | TRBV7-7 | CASSLRDRPNYGYTF | TGTGCTAGCAGCTTACGCGACAGACCTAACTATGGCTACACCTTC
many | TRBJ2-7 | NA | TRBV4-2 | CASSPLTSPSEQYF | TGTGCCAGCAGCCCCTTGACTAGTCCCTCCGAGCAGTACTTC
NA | TRBJ2-1 | NA | TRBV29-1 | CSVGLGLVNNEQFF | TGCAGCGTCGGGTTGGGGCTCGTCAACAATGAGCAGTTCTTC
few | TRBJ2-3 | NA | TRBV7-2 | CASSPDSLGGDTQYF | TGTGCCAGCAGCCCGGACTCCTTGGGTGGAGATACGCAGTATTTT
few | TRBJ1-3 | NA | TRBV18 | CASSPVVDGSGNTIYF | TGTGCCAGCTCACCCGTGGTCGACGGCTCTGGAAACACCATATATTTT
few | TRBJ2-2 | NA | TRBV20-1 | CSAYGTIYTGELFF | TGCAGTGCTTACGGGACCATCTACACCGGGGAGCTGTTTTTT
few | TRBJ1-1 | NA | TRBV4-3 | CASSQGGEWGTEAFF | TGCGCCAGCAGCCAAGGGGGGGAGTGGGGCACTGAAGCTTTCTTT
NA | TRBJ2-5 | NA | TRBV2 | CASSVGFGETQYF | TGTGCCAGCAGTGTAGGGTTTGGGGAGACCCAGTACTTC
few | TRBJ1-2 | TRBD1 | TRBV5-1 | CASSDGTGGYGYTF | TGCGCCAGCAGCGACGGGACAGGAGGCTATGGCTACACCTTC
NA | TRBJ2-7 | TRBD1 | TRBV14 | CASSRLGQGTYEQYF | TGTGCCAGCAGCCGACTGGGACAGGGGACCTACGAGCAGTACTTC
NA | TRBJ2-2 | NA | TRBV10-3 | CAISEGRELFF | TGTGCCATCAGTGAAGGGCGGGAGCTGTTTTTT
few | TRBJ2-3 | NA | TRBV7-8 | CASSLGRLAGTDTQYF | TGTGCCAGCAGCTTAGGGCGCCTGGCAGGGACAGATACGCAGTATTTT
NA | TRBJ1-1 | NA | TRBV2 | CAVKGGKAFF | TGTGCCGTGAAGGGGGGCAAAGCTTTCTTT
few | TRBJ1-2 | NA | TRBV20-1 | CSARVAGGRSGYTF | TGCAGTGCTAGGGTCGCTGGCGGAAGGTCCGGCTACACCTTC
NA | TRBJ2-1 | NA | TRBV9 | CASSVGPGNEQFF | TGTGCCAGCAGCGTAGGTCCGGGTAATGAGCAGTTCTTC
few | TRBJ2-7 | TRBD1 | TRBV7-9 | CASSLNVGQGAGEQYF | TGTGCCAGCAGCTTGAACGTGGGACAGGGGGCGGGTGAGCAGTACTTC
NA | TRBJ1-2 | NA | TRBV25-1 | CASSEYEGPFLRTF | TGTGCCAGCAGTGAATATGAGGGTCCCTTTCTACGAACCTTC
NA | TRBJ1-1 | NA | TRBV5-1 | CASSLLWQPNTEAFF | TGCGCCAGCAGCTTGCTTTGGCAGCCGAACACTGAAGCTTTCTTT
NA | TRBJ2-2 | TRBD1 | TRBV4-1 | CASSQVPRGNGELFF | TGCGCCAGCAGCCAAGTTCCCAGGGGGAACGGGGAGCTGTTTTTT
few | TRBJ1-6 | NA | TRBV2 | CASSDPSSYNSPLHF | TGTGCCAGCAGTGACCCGAGCTCCTATAATTCACCCCTCCACTTT
NA | TRBJ1-2 | TRBD1 | TRBV5-1 | CASSSETGFLGYGYTF | TGCGCCAGCAGCTCAGAGACAGGGTTTCTTGGCTATGGCTACACCTTC
NA | TRBJ2-7 | NA | TRBV10-3 | CATRHDSDYEQYF | TGTGCCACCCGACACGACTCGGACTACGAGCAGTACTTC
few | TRBJ1-1 | NA | TRBV4-3 | CASSQDPRGWTEAFF | TGCGCCAGCAGCCAAGACCCGCGGGGCTGGACTGAAGCTTTCTTT
few | TRBJ2-1 | TRBD2 | TRBV7-8 | CASSHLSGSSYNEQFF | TGTGCCAGCAGCCATTTGAGCGGGAGCTCCTACAATGAGCAGTTCTTC
NA | TRBJ2-1 | NA | TRBV6-2/TRBV6-3 | CASSPWGDASNEQFF | TGTGCCAGCAGTCCCTGGGGTGACGCTTCGAATGAGCAGTTCTTC
few | TRBJ2-3 | NA | TRBV24-1 | CATSDRNGGLGTDTQYF | TGTGCCACCAGTGATCGGAACGGGGGCCTCGGCACAGATACGCAGTATTTT
NA | TRBJ2-1 | TRBD1 | TRBV5-6 | CASSPWDRGHGEQFF | TGTGCCAGCAGCCCCTGGGACAGGGGGCACGGTGAGCAGTTCTTC
NA | TRBJ2-3 | NA | TRBV7-2 | CASSLWRTGVSTDTQYF | TGTGCCAGCAGCTTATGGAGGACGGGGGTTAGCACAGATACGCAGTATTTT
NA | TRBJ2-2 | NA | TRBV25-1 | CASSPPLQARRTGELFF | TGTGCCAGCAGTCCTCCCCTCCAGGCCCGAAGAACCGGGGAGCTGTTTTTT
NA | TRBJ2-3 | TRBD2 | TRBV7-6 | CASSSLGRERTDTQYF | TGTGCCAGCAGCTCTCTCGGGCGGGAGAGGACAGATACGCAGTATTTT
few | TRBJ1-2 | NA | TRBV6-5 | CASRITGTSNYGYTF | TGTGCCAGCAGAATCACCGGGACGAGTAACTATGGCTACACCTTC